The TCR beta chain under discussion was sequenced for a study of neurological immune-mediated disorders (dated by TCRdb to the late 2010s). With respect to the entire study: Among the approximately 34 multiple sclerosis patients, relapsing-remitting MS accounted for approximately 31 and secondary progressive MS accounted for 3. The cohort included approximately 70 subjects: roughly 15 with HAM/TSP, about 34 with multiple sclerosis, and 20 healthy controls. Peripheral blood TCR-beta repertoires from HTLV-I-associated myelopathy (HAM/TSP) patients, multiple sclerosis patients and healthy controls were compared by UMI-based sequencing. The approximately 100 TCR-beta libraries included longitudinal samples, technical triplicates and paired sorted CD4+ and CD8+ T-cell subsets alongside PBMC samples. The paper's findings and limits, for the study overall: Repertoires from 18 of 34 MS patients were grouped by phylogenetic analysis into a cluster of related CDR3 sequences, suggesting a possible repertoire-level signature. Across subjects, expanded clones never shared an identical CDR3 amino acid sequence, which suggests that the TCR-beta repertoires in every group were private. The MS cluster showed no association with clinical or MRI features, and the authors stated that larger cohorts are needed. TCR clonal expansion was greatest in HAM/TSP patients and smallest in MS patients, who ranked below even healthy controls.

Libraries from unsorted PBMCs were made from 2 million PBMCs kept in RNAlater at -80 degrees C until RNA extraction. The multiple sclerosis patients were enrolled in a US clinical protocol that used magnetic resonance imaging to evaluate disease progression. PBMCs were separated from peripheral blood using Ficoll-Hypaque density gradient centrifugation and then cryopreserved in liquid nitrogen. V is shortened by 4 bases, J by 4 bases, and the region joining them spans 7 bases. The CDR3, from cysteine to phenylalanine, totals 11 residues. Only the CDR3 DNA is retained, 33 bases long and in frame from the first base. From the germline V gene (reference sequence), CDR1 is DFQATT and CDR2 is SNEGSKA. cDNA was synthesized by template-switch 5'RACE using a primer with a 10-nucleotide random unique molecular identifier that tagged each TCR transcript. Each sequencing run produced over 160 million TCR-beta sequences covering 15-18 subjects. The RNeasy kit was used to extract total RNA. Using the KAPA Real-time Library Amplification kit, TCR-beta VDJ regions were amplified with primers for the TCR constant region and the 5'RACE anchor. A first PCR added sample indexes and Illumina adaptors, and a second PCR then raised library yield. After Ampure bead purification, the roughly 650 bp TCR product was size-selected on a 2% E-gel SizeSelection system. Before pooling, libraries had their quality checked on a Bioanalyzer, their concentration measured with Qubit, and their quantity determined with the Kapa Library Quantification kit. Libraries were sequenced paired-end 2 x 150 bp on an Illumina HiSeq 2500. To increase sequence diversity, roughly 24-32% phiX was spiked into each library pool. In the original analysis: The UMI-based MiGEC pipeline processed quality-filtered reads and removed over 85% of raw TCR sequences during error correction. IMGT germline references were used for aligning VDJ genes, and each clonotype was defined as a unique CDR3 amino acid sequence together with its V-J genes. VDJtools evaluated clonal expansion, Shannon diversity and CDR3 relatedness (CalcPairwiseDistances, ClusterSamples); CLCbio workbench built phylogenetic trees. Clones with at least 8 unique UMIs were defined as expanded, with this threshold being based on coefficient-of-variation modelling across technical triplicates. TCRdb redid the processing of the public reads, applying fastp at Q25 and MiXCR, and retained in-frame beta chains. Rows matching on CDR3 protein sequence are summarized as one entry with the most common DNA and genes. None of the V and J calls come from the authors' own analysis; TCRdb made them. The sample has over 35,000 distinct CDR3 sequences on record, more than 2% of them singletons. In total, the top ten clones hold about 2.4% of the sample.

This clonotype was recorded at least ten times. Its antigen is not yet known. Base qualities are not provided; no much larger clone lies one nucleotide away. The sequencing input was PBMCs. The receptor chain draws on TRBV20-1 and TRBJ2-5, with the D gene uncertain. The sequence was collected from a man in his fifties with multiple sclerosis. The sequence in DNA is TGCAGTGCTAAAACTGGAGAGACCCAGTACTTC. Its protein product is CSAKTGETQYF.